Each of the 27 T cell receptor beta chains below was sequenced from the same sample in a study of vaccination and CD4 T cells after COVID-19. The treatment: roughly nine-day PBMC culture with coronavirus spike peptide pools or control peptides (ViraFEST assay). No cognate antigen is known for these TCRs. At the Johns Hopkins FTIC core, DNA taken from cultured CD4+ T cells was sequenced by way of the Oncomine TCR Beta short-read assay. TCRdb called the PCR reads again in MiXCR, with one record for every CDR3 protein. The table includes more than 15,000 distinct CDR3 sequences, 45% to 65% detected once. The source was cultured CD4+ T cells from blood, collected after SARS-CoV-2 vaccination. All receptors derive from a human donor with COVID-19.

V is TRBV5-4 and J is TRBJ1-2; D remains ambiguous. From germline, CDR1 is SGHNT and CDR2 YYREEE (reference sequence). This CDR3 region has 17 residues. The V end was cut by 0 bases, the J end by 4 bases, with 19 bases between. For the CDR3, the DNA is TGTGCCAGCAGCTTGGGAGGGCAGGAACGTTTGGGCTATGGCTACACCTTC. Translating it yields CASSLGGQERLGYGYTF.

The chain employs TRBV6-1 and TRBJ1-2; 12 positions agree with TRBD1. Germline assignment: CDR1 MNHNS and CDR2 SASEGT. This CDR3 is 17 amino acids long. The trim removed 6 bases at V and 4 bases at J, leaving 12 bases unmatched. The CDR3 loop reads CASRRPGQGAVAYGYTF. The CDR3 DNA reads as TGTGCCAGCAGGCGACCGGGACAGGGGGCGGTTGCCTATGGCTACACCTTC.

The chain combines TRBV11-3 with TRBJ2-5, with D perhaps TRBD1 or TRBD2 (5 bases each). The ends were cut back, 5 bases at V and 9 bases at J, with 19 bases in the middle. This CDR3 has 14 residues. Looked up from germline, CDR1 is SGHNT and CDR2 is YENEEA. In DNA, the CDR3 is TGTGCCAGCAGCCCGAGGGGCGGTCTAGGGTCCCAGTACTTC. Amino acids: CASSPRGGLGSQYF. Full variable domain (remainder filled in from reference TRBV11-3 and TRBJ2-5): EAGVVQSPRYKIIEKKQPVAFWCNPISGHNTLYWYLQNLGQGPELLIRYENEEAVDDSQLPKDRFSAERLKGVDSTLKIQPAELGDSAVYLCASSPRGGLGSQYFGPGTRLLVL.

Here the CDR3 reads CSARSSGGAQETQYF. For the CDR3, the DNA is TGCAGTGCTAGATCTAGCGGGGGGGCCCAAGAGACCCAGTACTTC. This chain connects TRBV20-1 to TRBJ2-5, with TRBD2 matching over 12 bases. The CDR3 runs 15 residues. V trimming: 2 bases; J trimming: 1 base; junction bases outside the gene matches: 2. Germline V gene data show CDR1 as DFQATT and CDR2 as SNEGSKA (reference sequence).

This CDR3 is CANSPDRGSPLHF. Written as DNA, the CDR3 is TGTGCCAACAGCCCCGACAGGGGTTCACCCCTCCACTTT. The chain has TRBV27 and TRBJ1-6; 8 bases map to TRBD1. The germline CDR1 and CDR2 sequences are MNHEY and SMNVEV (reference sequence). Trimming cost V 10 bases and J 9 bases; bases outside gene matches: 8. This CDR3 comprises 13 residues.

The table lists this clonotype with a few counts. The chain employs TRBV2 and TRBJ1-1, with D possibly being TRBD1 (5 bases). The germline CDR1 and CDR2 sequences are SNHLY and FYNNEI. V lost 6 bases to trimming and J lost 1 base, with 15 bases between them. The CDR3 consists of 15 residues. Written as DNA, the CDR3 is TGTGCCAGCAGGGTACCGGGACCCTCGAACACTGAAGCTTTCTTT. Protein sequence: CASRVPGPSNTEAFF. The whole variable domain, remainder taken from reference TRBV2 and TRBJ1-1, is EPEVTQTPSHQVTQMGQEVILRCVPISNHLYFYWYRQILGQKVEFLVSFYNNEISEKSEIFDDQFSVERPDGSNFTLKIRSTKLEDSAMYFCASRVPGPSNTEAFFGQGTRLTVV.

The genes are TRBV7-9 and TRBJ1-2, with D unresolved. V lost 0 bases, J lost 0 bases, and 8 bases lay in between. This CDR3 has 15 residues. CDR1 SEHNR and CDR2 FQNEAQ come from the germline V gene (reference sequence). The CDR3 sequence: CASSLARNTNYGYTF. In nucleotides, the CDR3 is TGTGCCAGCAGCTTAGCCAGAAACACTAACTATGGCTACACCTTC. Full variable domain (missing parts from reference TRBV7-9 and TRBJ1-2): DTGVSQNPRHKITKRGQNVTFRCDPISEHNRLYWYRQTLGQGPEFLTYFQNEAQLEKSRLLSDRFSAERPKGSFSTLEIQRTEQGDSAMYLCASSLARNTNYGYTFGSGTRLTVV.

V usage is TRBV24-1 and J usage is TRBJ1-2, with 12 positions matching TRBD1. This CDR3 comprises 18 residues. Germline V gives CDR1 KGHDR, CDR2 SFDVKD. V lost 4 bases to trimming and J lost 3 bases; unmatched junction nucleotides: 11. Here the CDR3 DNA reads TGTGCCACCAGTGACTTTCCCGGGACAGGGGGCGCGTACTATGGCTACACCTTC. This sequence encodes CATSDFPGTGGAYYGYTF.

The V and J genes are TRBV12-3 or TRBV12-4 and TRBJ2-5, with D perhaps given as TRBD1 or TRBD2 (7 bases each). Trimming removed 7 bases from V and 7 bases from J, with 19 bases in between. There are 14 residues in the CDR3. The CDR3: CASTPLDREGTQYF. CDR3 bases: TGTGCCAGCACACCTCTAGACAGGGAGGGGACCCAGTACTTC.

This clonotype has only a few counts. The chain links TRBV7-2 to TRBJ1-5; 7 bases map to TRBD1. This CDR3 has 13 amino acids. CDR1 is SGHTA, CDR2 FQGNSA, per germline. Germline trimming cut 5 bases from V and 7 bases from J; bases unmatched to any gene: 5. Written as DNA, the CDR3 is TGTGCCAGCAGCCCAGACAGGGTACAGCCCCAGCATTTT. It specifies CASSPDRVQPQHF.

This clonotype was observed a few times. V gene TRBV6-1 combines with J gene TRBJ2-3, with D maybe TRBD2 (7 bases). CDR1 is MNHNS, CDR2 SASEGT, per germline. Trimming removed 6 bases at V and 1 base at J, with 14 bases between. This CDR3 contains 15 residues. As DNA, the CDR3 is TGTGCCAGCAGGACTGTGCGGGGGCGCACAGATACGCAGTATTTT. This codes for CASRTVRGRTDTQYF.

In its sample, this clonotype was seen a few times. The chain recombines TRBV19 with TRBJ1-2; D is unresolved. Trimming shortened V by 2 bases and J by 4 bases, and 8 bases separated the two germline ends. The CDR3 sequence is 13 residues long. Germline CDR1 and CDR2: LNHDA and SQIVND (reference sequence). The CDR3 spells CASSIIEGYGYTF. The CDR3 nucleotides read TGTGCCAGTAGTATAATAGAGGGCTATGGCTACACCTTC.

In this sample, this clonotype turned up a few times. The gene calls are TRBV9 and TRBJ1-6; no definite D call. The CDR3 has 14 amino acids. Germline values: CDR1 SGDLS, CDR2 YYNGEE. The V end was cut by 2 bases, the J end by 9 bases, with 12 bases between. The CDR3 loop is CASSVMLSGSPLHF. In nucleotides, the CDR3 is TGTGCCAGCAGCGTTATGCTCTCGGGTTCACCCCTCCACTTT.

The chain joins TRBV11-2 to TRBJ1-4; tentative D call: TRBD1 (5 bases). This CDR3 has 15 residues. Per germline, CDR1 SGHAT and CDR2 FQNNGV. V was trimmed by 5 bases and J by 5 bases, leaving 15 bases between them. The CDR3 DNA sequence: TGTGCCAGCAGCGGCCCCGGGACGCTCAATGAAAAACTGTTTTTT. It translates to CASSGPGTLNEKLFF.

This chain links TRBV20-1 with TRBJ1-1; 9 nucleotides agree with TRBD1. J gave up 5 bases and V 5 bases, and 3 bases lay outside the gene matches. The CDR3 loop spans 12 amino acids. The germline gives CDR1 DFQATT, CDR2 SNEGSKA (reference sequence). The CDR3 sequence: CSAGTGLTEAFF. The CDR3 coding sequence is TGCAGTGCTGGGACAGGGTTGACTGAAGCTTTCTTT.

The chain joins TRBV6-1 to TRBJ2-7; 8 bases line up with TRBD2. The CDR3 spans 15 residues. From germline, CDR1 is MNHNS and CDR2 SASEGT. Trimming removed 6 bases from V and 0 bases from J; junction bases left unmatched: 7. CDR3 loop: CASRVIAGNSYEQYF. The CDR3 DNA follows: TGTGCCAGCAGGGTTATAGCGGGGAACTCCTACGAGCAGTACTTC.

The rearrangement uses TRBV2 and TRBJ1-1; D is undetermined. This CDR3 is built from 13 residues. The germline gives CDR1 SNHLY, CDR2 FYNNEI. Between the trimmed V and J ends, which lost 7 bases and 0 bases, there was a span of 9 bases. CDR3 loop: CASNRVVNTEAFF. CDR3 bases: TGTGCCAGCAATCGGGTCGTGAACACTGAAGCTTTCTTT.

With respect to this clonotype: This clone may be a read error of a much larger clone one base away. Written as DNA, the CDR3 is TGCGCCAGCAGCTTGCGGGGCTCTAACACCGGGGAGCTGTTTTTT. Residues: CASSLRGSNTGELFF. This sequence joins TRBV5-1 and TRBJ2-2, with D perhaps matching TRBD1 or TRBD2 (5 bases each). V lost 1 base and J lost 2, with 9 bases in between. Germline V CDR1 and CDR2: SGHRS, YFSETQ. The length of the CDR3 is 15 residues.

The DNA for the CDR3 is TGCAGTGCCATTCATCAAAATTTGGGGATGGGGTACGAGCAGTACTTC. Protein: CSAIHQNLGMGYEQYF. This chain connects TRBV20-1 to TRBJ2-7; D remains unclear. The length of the CDR3 is 16 residues. With 6 bases removed from V and 4 bases from J, the gap between germline ends came to 25 bases. Germline loops: CDR1 DFQATT, CDR2 SNEGSKA (reference sequence).

The chain combines TRBV15 with TRBJ1-4; D perhaps matches TRBD1 (6 bases). In germline, CDR1 is LNHNV, CDR2 YYDKDF (reference sequence). Trimming left V 0 bases short and J 5 bases short, with 13 bases between. The CDR3 spans 16 residues. CDR3 in DNA: TGTGCCACCAGCAGAGATTTGGCAGGGGAAAATGAAAAACTGTTTTTT. Encoded protein: CATSRDLAGENEKLFF.

The J gene is TRBJ1-5, the V gene TRBV27; D may be TRBD1 (6 bases). V lost 2 bases and J 2 bases, leaving 10 bases between the germline ends. Germline CDR1 reads MNHEY; CDR2 reads SMNVEV (reference sequence). This CDR3 contains 15 residues. This chain's CDR3 is CASSLQYRGNQPQHF. In DNA form, the CDR3 reads TGTGCCAGCAGTTTACAATACAGGGGCAATCAGCCCCAGCATTTT.

J is TRBJ1-6 and V is TRBV24-1; TRBD1 matches at 7 bases. The CDR3 is 13 residues long. V shed 7 bases, J shed 7 bases, and the junction held 3 bases outside the gene matches. The germline V gene encodes CDR1 KGHDR and CDR2 SFDVKD. The CDR3 here is CATRDRENSPLHF. The CDR3, as DNA: TGTGCCACCAGAGACAGGGAGAATTCACCCCTCCACTTT.

The V and J genes are TRBV4-2 and TRBJ2-7; D possibly uses TRBD1 or TRBD2 (5 bases each). There are 16 residues in the CDR3. CDR1 is LGHNA, CDR2 YNFKEQ, per germline. Trimming removed 4 bases at V and 5 bases at J, with 21 bases between. The CDR3 sequence: CASSRAGNQGVHEQYF. In DNA, the CDR3 is TGTGCCAGCAGCCGAGCCGGGAACCAGGGCGTACACGAGCAGTACTTC.

This clonotype was found a few times. V usage is TRBV2 and J usage is TRBJ1-5, with 8 positions matching TRBD1. This CDR3 has 16 residues. Per germline, CDR1 SNHLY and CDR2 FYNNEI. With 8 bases clipped from V and 4 bases from J, the junction kept 13 bases outside the gene matches. CDR3 residues: CASSRETGAANQPQHF. For the CDR3, the DNA is TGTGCCAGCTCCCGAGAGACAGGGGCTGCGAATCAGCCCCAGCATTTT.

This sequence joins TRBV15 and TRBJ2-5; no firm D call. Germline values: CDR1 LNHNV, CDR2 YYDKDF (reference sequence). The CDR3 loop spans 13 amino acids. Trimming cost V 3 bases and J 5 bases, with 10 bases left between them. The DNA of the CDR3 is TGTGCCACCAGCAGTGACGGTAGGGAGACCCAGTACTTC. Its translation: CATSSDGRETQYF. Combining the CDR3 with reference TRBV15 and TRBJ2-5 gives the whole variable domain DAMVIQNPRYQVTQFGKPVTLSCSQTLNHNVMYWYQQKSSQAPKLLFHYYDKDFNNEADTPDNFQSRRPNTSFCFLDIRSPGLGDTAMYLCATSSDGRETQYFGPGTRLLVL.

The chain couples TRBV6-5 to TRBJ2-3; 9 nucleotides match TRBD1. CDR1 and CDR2 from the germline V gene are MNHEY and SVGAGI. V trimming: 6 bases; J trimming: 6 bases; junction bases outside the gene matches: 10. The CDR3 sequence is 15 residues long. The CDR3 DNA reads TGTGCCAGCAGCTACCGGGACAGGGTTACCGATACGCAGTATTTT. This gives the protein CASSYRDRVTDTQYF.

The table lists this clonotype with a count of one. This sequence joins TRBV28 and TRBJ1-2; perhaps TRBD1 as D (6 bases). The CDR3 spans 12 residues. Germline V lookup: CDR1 MDHEN, CDR2 SYDVKM. Trimming removed 4 bases from V and 8 bases from J, with 11 bases in between. The CDR3, as DNA: TGTGCCAGCAGTTGGGGGGCTGCCGGCTACACCTTC. It yields the protein CASSWGAAGYTF.